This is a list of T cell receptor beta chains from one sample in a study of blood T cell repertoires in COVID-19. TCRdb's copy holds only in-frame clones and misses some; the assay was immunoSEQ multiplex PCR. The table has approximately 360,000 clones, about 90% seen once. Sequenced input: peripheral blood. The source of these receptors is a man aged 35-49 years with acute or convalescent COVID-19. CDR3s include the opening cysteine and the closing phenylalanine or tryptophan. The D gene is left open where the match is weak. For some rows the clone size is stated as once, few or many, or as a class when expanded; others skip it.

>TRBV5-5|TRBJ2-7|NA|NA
CASSLAGTEQYF
TGTGCCAGCAGCTTGGCCGGGACAGAGCAGTACTTC
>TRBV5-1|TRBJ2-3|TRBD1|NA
CASSSGQIASTDTQYF
TGCGCCAGCAGCTCGGGACAGATAGCTAGCACAGATACGCAGTATTTT
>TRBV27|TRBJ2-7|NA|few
CASSLGPGESYEQYF
TGTGCCAGCAGTTTAGGTCCAGGGGAATCCTACGAGCAGTACTTC
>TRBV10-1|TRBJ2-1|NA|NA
CASRPPLRRGNEQFF
TGCGCCAGCAGACCCCCCCTAAGGCGGGGCAATGAGCAGTTCTTC
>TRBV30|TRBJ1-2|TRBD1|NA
CAWTWTGDYGYTF
TGTGCCTGGACCTGGACAGGGGACTATGGCTACACCTTC
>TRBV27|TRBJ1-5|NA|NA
CASSWNGGQPQHF
TGTGCCAGCAGTTGGAACGGAGGTCAGCCCCAGCATTTT
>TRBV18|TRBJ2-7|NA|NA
CASSPPQRRTYEQYF
TGTGCCAGCTCACCACCCCAGCGGAGGACCTACGAGCAGTACTTC
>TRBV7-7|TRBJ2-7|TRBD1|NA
CASSLGQGNEQYF
TGTGCTAGCAGCCTGGGACAGGGGAACGAGCAGTACTTC
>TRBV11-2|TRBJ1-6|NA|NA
CASSLAGRYNSPLHF
TGTGCCAGCAGCTTAGCAGGAAGATATAATTCACCCCTCCACTTT
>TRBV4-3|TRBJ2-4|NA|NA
CASSQDRAVNIQYF
TGCGCCAGCAGCCAAGACAGGGCGGTGAACATTCAGTACTTC
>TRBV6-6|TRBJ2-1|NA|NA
CASTQGHEQFF
TGTGCCAGCACCCAGGGGCATGAGCAGTTCTTC
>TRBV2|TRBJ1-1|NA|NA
CASSVGGTEAFF
TGTGCCAGCAGCGTGGGGGGAACTGAAGCTTTCTTT
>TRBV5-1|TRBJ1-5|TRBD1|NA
CASSEGTDVDQPQHF
TGCGCCAGCAGCGAGGGGACAGACGTAGATCAGCCCCAGCATTTT
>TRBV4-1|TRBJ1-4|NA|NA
CASSQEGRTGEKLFF
TGCGCCAGCAGCCAAGAAGGCAGGACGGGGGAAAAACTGTTTTTT
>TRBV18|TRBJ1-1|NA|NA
CASSQGSVAEAFF
TGTGCCAGCTCACAGGGGTCGGTGGCTGAAGCTTTCTTT
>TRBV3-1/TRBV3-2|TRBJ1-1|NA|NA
CASSSTGNTEAFF
TGTGCCAGCAGTTCGACAGGGAACACTGAAGCTTTCTTT
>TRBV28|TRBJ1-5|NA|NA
CASSLGGASNQPQHF
TGTGCCAGCAGTTTGGGGGGGGCTAGCAATCAGCCCCAGCATTTT
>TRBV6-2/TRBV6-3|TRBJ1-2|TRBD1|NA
CASSRQGRIYGYTF
TGTGCCAGCAGCCGACAGGGACGGATCTATGGCTACACCTTC
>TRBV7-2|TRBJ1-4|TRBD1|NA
CASSLWTGGGEKLFF
TGTGCCAGCAGCTTATGGACAGGGGGCGGCGAAAAACTGTTTTTT
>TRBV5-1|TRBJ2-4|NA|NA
CASSPGHQDIQYF
TGCGCCAGCAGCCCGGGACACCAAGACATTCAGTACTTC
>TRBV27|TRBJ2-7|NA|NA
CASSLSVRYYEQYF
TGTGCCAGCAGTTTGTCGGTTCGTTACTACGAGCAGTACTTC
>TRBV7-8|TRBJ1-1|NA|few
CASSLTGLGINTEAFF
TGTGCCAGCAGCTTAACAGGGTTAGGAATTAACACTGAAGCTTTCTTT
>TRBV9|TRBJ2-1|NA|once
CASSVGGLHYNEQFF
TGTGCCAGCAGCGTAGGGGGACTCCACTACAATGAGCAGTTCTTC
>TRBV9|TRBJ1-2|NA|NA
CASSEGQFRGYTF
TGTGCCAGCAGCGAAGGACAGTTCCGTGGCTACACCTTC
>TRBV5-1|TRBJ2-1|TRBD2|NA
CASSLGSGSNEQFF
TGCGCCAGCAGCTTGGGAAGCGGGAGTAATGAGCAGTTCTTC
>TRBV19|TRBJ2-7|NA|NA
CASSPAYGSYEQYF
TGTGCCAGTAGCCCCGCTTACGGCTCCTACGAGCAGTACTTC
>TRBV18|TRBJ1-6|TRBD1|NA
CASSPATGGNSPLHF
TGTGCCAGCTCACCCGCGACAGGGGGCAATTCACCCCTCCACTTT
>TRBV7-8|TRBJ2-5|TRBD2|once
CASSLTGLAGSGGTQYF
TGTGCCAGCAGCTTAACCGGACTAGCAGGAAGCGGGGGGACCCAGTACTTC
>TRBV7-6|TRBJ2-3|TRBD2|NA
CASSLLVASGISTDTQYF
TGTGCCAGCAGCTTATTAGTGGCTAGCGGGATAAGCACAGATACGCAGTATTTT
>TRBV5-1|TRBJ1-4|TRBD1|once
CASSWKQGANEKLFF
TGCGCCAGCAGCTGGAAACAGGGGGCTAATGAAAAACTGTTTTTT
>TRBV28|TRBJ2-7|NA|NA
CASSLYGGHYEQYF
TGTGCCAGCAGTTTATATGGGGGCCACTACGAGCAGTACTTC
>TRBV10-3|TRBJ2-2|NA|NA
CAIRQTGELFF
TGTGCCATCAGACAGACCGGGGAGCTGTTTTTT
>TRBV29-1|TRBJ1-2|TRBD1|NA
CSVEDPGRGYGYTF
TGCAGCGTTGAAGATCCGGGCAGGGGGTATGGCTACACCTTC
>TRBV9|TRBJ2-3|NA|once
CASSVEGITDTQYF
TGTGCCAGCAGCGTAGAGGGGATTACAGATACGCAGTATTTT
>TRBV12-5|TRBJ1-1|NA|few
CASGLPLQGSSEAFF
TGTGCTAGTGGTTTGCCATTGCAGGGGTCCTCTGAAGCTTTCTTT
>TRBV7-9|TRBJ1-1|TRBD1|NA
CASSFGQGEAFF
TGTGCCAGCAGCTTTGGACAGGGGGAAGCTTTCTTT
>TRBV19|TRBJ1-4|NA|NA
CASSIGPGQTPTNEKLFF
TGTGCCAGTAGTATAGGGCCCGGACAGACTCCAACTAATGAAAAACTGTTTTTT
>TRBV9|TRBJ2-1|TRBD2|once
CASSVASGGYNEQFF
TGTGCCAGCAGCGTAGCGAGCGGGGGTTACAATGAGCAGTTCTTC
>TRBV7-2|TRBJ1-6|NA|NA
CASSHARGSPLHF
TGTGCCAGCAGCCACGCAAGGGGTTCACCCCTCCACTTT
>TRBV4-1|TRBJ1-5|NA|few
CASSGQIYQPQHF
TGCGCCAGCAGCGGACAGATTTATCAGCCCCAGCATTTT
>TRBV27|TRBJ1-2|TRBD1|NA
CASSFRRQGDLYGYTF
TGTGCCAGCAGTTTCCGACGACAGGGGGATCTTTATGGCTACACCTTC
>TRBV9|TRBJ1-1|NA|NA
CASSLRQSGGAEAFF
TGTGCCAGCAGCCTTCGACAGTCGGGAGGGGCTGAAGCTTTCTTT
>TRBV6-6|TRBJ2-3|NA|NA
CASSYVDRDTQYF
TGTGCCAGCAGTTACGTTGATCGGGATACGCAGTATTTT
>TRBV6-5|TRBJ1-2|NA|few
CASSYQGGSIGYTF
TGTGCCAGCAGTTACCAGGGCGGTTCAATCGGCTACACCTTC
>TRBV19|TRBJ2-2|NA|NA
CASSIGATTGELFF
TGTGCCAGTAGTATAGGGGCAACAACCGGGGAGCTGTTTTTT
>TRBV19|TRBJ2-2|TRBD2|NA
CASSISGADTGELFF
TGTGCCAGTAGTATTAGCGGGGCCGACACCGGGGAGCTGTTTTTT
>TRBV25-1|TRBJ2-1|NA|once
CASSGSGGYNEQFF
TGTGCCAGCAGTGGTAGCGGAGGCTACAATGAGCAGTTCTTC
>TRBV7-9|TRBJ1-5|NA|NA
CASSSSGGNQPQHF
TGTGCCAGCAGCTCTTCAGGGGGCAATCAGCCCCAGCATTTT
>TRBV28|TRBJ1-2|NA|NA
CASSLQGTPYGYTF
TGTGCCAGCAGTTTGCAAGGGACTCCGTATGGCTACACCTTC
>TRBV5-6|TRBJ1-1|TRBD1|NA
CASSHGTGNTEAFF
TGTGCCAGCAGCCACGGGACAGGGAACACTGAAGCTTTCTTT
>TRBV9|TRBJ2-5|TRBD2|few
CASSVGWAGGPGEETQYF
TGTGCCAGCAGCGTAGGTTGGGCGGGAGGGCCTGGAGAAGAGACCCAGTACTTC
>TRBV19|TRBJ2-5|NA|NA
CASSKRDRQETQYF
TGTGCCAGTAGTAAACGTGACAGGCAAGAGACCCAGTACTTC
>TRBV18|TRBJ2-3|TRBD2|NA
CASSPGLAGSDTQYF
TGTGCCAGCTCACCGGGACTAGCGGGCTCAGATACGCAGTATTTT
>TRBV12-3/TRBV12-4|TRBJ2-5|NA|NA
CASSLYSVETQYF
TGTGCCAGCAGTTTGTATTCCGTCGAGACCCAGTACTTC